Presented here are 20 T cell receptor beta chains from one specimen sequenced in a study of STAT5B mutations in CD4+ large granular lymphocyte leukemia. Profiling relied on immunoSEQ multiplex PCR, and the TCRdb table lists in-frame clones only, not all of them. The top ten clones hold around 0.4% of a sample with 21,000 or so clones, 70% to 80% of them seen once. Sequenced material: CD4+ T cells from blood buffy coats. The receptors originated from a human donor in good health.

The J gene is TRBJ2-1, the V gene TRBV9, with no clear D. The germline gives CDR1 SGDLS, CDR2 YYNGEE. The germline V and J ends were trimmed by 0 bases and 4 bases, with 8 bases remaining between them. The CDR3 spans 14 residues. The CDR3 nucleotides are TGTGCCAGCAGCGTAGGTTCGGATTACAATGAGCAGTTCTTC. This codes for CASSVGSDYNEQFF.

V and J are TRBV27 and TRBJ1-2; D gene ambiguous. This CDR3 has 15 amino acids. Deletions cut 2 bases from V and 0 bases from J, with 10 bases between. Looked up from germline, CDR1 is MNHEY and CDR2 is SMNVEV (reference sequence). CDR3 in amino acids: CASSLVGQANYGYTF. CDR3 nucleotide sequence: TGTGCCAGCAGTTTAGTCGGGCAAGCTAACTATGGCTACACCTTC.

The J gene is TRBJ2-7, the V gene TRBV25-1; 12 bases are shared with TRBD2. The V segment lost 6 bases and the J segment 1 base; nucleotides outside the gene matches: 7. Germline V lookup: CDR1 MGHDK, CDR2 SYGVNS. CDR3 size: 16 residues. The CDR3 reads CASRPRTSGNSYEQYF. As DNA, the CDR3 is TGTGCCAGCAGACCGAGGACTAGCGGGAATTCCTACGAGCAGTACTTC.

This chain joins TRBV6-1 and TRBJ2-3; D remains ambiguous. The germline V gene has CDR1 MNHNS and CDR2 SASEGT. This CDR3 region has 11 residues. V was clipped by 5 bases and J by 2 bases, with 2 bases between them. CDR3 in DNA: TGTGCCAGCAGTCTCACAGATACGCAGTATTTT. This encodes CASSLTDTQYF.

V and J are TRBV19 and TRBJ1-2; maybe TRBD1 (6 bases). CDR1 LNHDA and CDR2 SQIVND come from the germline V gene (reference sequence). This CDR3 has 14 amino acids. Trimming took 2 bases from V and 3 from J, leaving 10 bases between them. The chain's CDR3 is CASSIQGQDYGYTF. CDR3 nucleotides: TGTGCCAGTAGTATACAGGGGCAGGACTATGGCTACACCTTC.

V is TRBV7-8 and J is TRBJ1-5; no definite D call. Germline CDR1 reads SGHVS; CDR2 reads FQNEAQ. The V and J ends lost 6 bases and 1 base respectively, with 16 bases between them. The CDR3 has 16 amino acids. DNA for the CDR3: TGTGCCAGCAGTAACAAACGGGTTGGGAGCAATCAGCCCCAGCATTTT. Residues: CASSNKRVGSNQPQHF.

J is TRBJ1-1 and V is TRBV10-3; no reliable D call. The CDR3 covers 13 residues. Trimming removed 2 bases from V and 11 bases from J, with 15 bases in between. The V gene's germline CDR1 is ENHRY and CDR2 SYGVKD. CDR3 sequence reads: CAISERSTEGAFF. The CDR3 bases are TGTGCCATCAGTGAGAGGTCCACCGAGGGTGCTTTCTTT.

The chain carries TRBV7-9 and TRBJ1-1; D is undetermined. CDR1 and CDR2 (germline): SEHNR, FQNEAQ (reference sequence). Trimming removed 5 bases at V and 0 bases at J, with 13 bases between. The CDR3 covers 15 residues. The CDR3 here is CASSPSFGMNTEAFF. In DNA, the CDR3 is TGTGCCAGCAGCCCCTCGTTCGGAATGAACACTGAAGCTTTCTTT. Supplemented by reference TRBV7-9 and TRBJ1-1, the full variable domain reads DTGVSQNPRHKITKRGQNVTFRCDPISEHNRLYWYRQTLGQGPEFLTYFQNEAQLEKSRLLSDRFSAERPKGSFSTLEIQRTEQGDSAMYLCASSPSFGMNTEAFFGQGTRLTVV.

This clone was picked up a small number of times. The rearrangement uses TRBV11-2 and TRBJ2-5; either TRBD1 or TRBD2 may supply D (5 bases each). Germline V lookup: CDR1 SGHAT, CDR2 FQNNGV. V lost 4 bases and J lost 0, with 6 bases in between. CDR3 length: 13 amino acids. The CDR3, as DNA: TGTGCCAGCAGCTCGGGACACCAAGAGACCCAGTACTTC. Its protein product is CASSSGHQETQYF. Based on the CDR3 plus reference TRBV11-2 and TRBJ2-5, the full variable domain is EAGVAQSPRYKIIEKRQSVAFWCNPISGHATLYWYQQILGQGPKLLIQFQNNGVVDDSQLPKDRFSAERLKGVDSTLKIQPAKLEDSAVYLCASSSGHQETQYFGPGTRLLVL.

The chain carries TRBV2 and TRBJ1-2; 7 positions match TRBD1. Germline V CDR1 and CDR2: SNHLY, FYNNEI. The trim removed 10 bases at V and 8 bases at J, leaving 25 bases unmatched. The CDR3 loop spans 17 amino acids. CDR3 in amino acids: CATRRRTGQVPGGGYTF. CDR3 nucleotides: TGTGCCACCAGACGACGGACAGGCCAGGTTCCCGGGGGAGGCTACACCTTC.

This clone was detected only a few times. The chain combines TRBV6-4 with TRBJ2-4; D gene ambiguous. The V end lost 3 bases, the J end lost 7 bases, and 10 bases lay between the germline ends. This CDR3 contains 13 residues. The germline V gene has CDR1 MRHNA and CDR2 SNTAGT. CDR3 sequence (DNA): TGTGCCAGCAGTGAACAGTTCGGGAACATTCAGTACTTC. Its translation is CASSEQFGNIQYF.

Comment on this clone: The conserved phenylalanine or tryptophan is not found at the CDR3 terminus, so this likely reflects a read error. This chain joins TRBV9 and TRBJ2-4; tentative D call: TRBD2 (6 bases). Germline CDR1 and CDR2: SGDLS and YYNGEE. V lost 3 bases and J 6 bases, leaving 16 bases between the germline ends. The CDR3 runs to 15 residues. The CDR3 DNA follows: TGTGCCAGCAGCGGACCCGGGACTCCAAGAAACATTCAGTACCTC. It yields the protein CASSGPGTPRNIQYL.

The chain carries TRBV10-1 and TRBJ2-7, with TRBD2 matching 9 bases. CDR1 and CDR2 from the germline V gene are WNHNN and SYGVQD (reference sequence). The CDR3 consists of 15 residues. With 3 bases clipped from V and 3 bases from J, the junction kept 6 bases outside the gene matches. This CDR3 reads CASSDPAGGLYEQYF. The CDR3 DNA sequence: TGCGCCAGCAGTGATCCAGCGGGAGGACTCTACGAGCAGTACTTC.

As DNA, the CDR3 is TGTGCCAGCAGCGCTACCGGAACAGGGAGTTCTGAAGCTTTCTTT. It translates to CASSATGTGSSEAFF. The chain recombines TRBV11-2 with TRBJ1-1, with D perhaps TRBD1 (6 bases). Trimming stripped 5 bases from V and 6 bases from J, with 19 bases between. This CDR3 comprises 15 residues. Per the germline V gene, CDR1 is SGHAT and CDR2 is FQNNGV.

The DNA for the CDR3 is TGTGCCAGCAGCTTGGGACAGCAATCTGGGAATGAGCAGTTCTTC. Translation gives CASSLGQQSGNEQFF. The rearrangement uses TRBV7-9 and TRBJ2-1; 7 bases fit TRBD1. This CDR3 is built from 15 residues. The ends lost 3 bases at V and 7 bases at J; junction bases unmatched: 9. CDR1 and CDR2 (germline): SEHNR, FQNEAQ (reference sequence).

The chain combines TRBV29-1 with TRBJ2-5; 8 positions match TRBD1. V lost 3 bases, J lost 1 base, and 1 base stayed unmatched. The CDR3 is 13 amino acids. Germline values: CDR1 SQVTM, CDR2 ANQGSEA. CDR3 loop: CSVDRGLQETQYF. CDR3 sequence (DNA): TGCAGCGTTGACAGGGGGCTCCAAGAGACCCAGTACTTC.

This chain uses TRBV7-6 with TRBJ2-1; no reliable D call. Germline lookup yields CDR1 SGHVS and CDR2 FNYEAQ. The V and J ends lost 0 bases and 7 bases respectively, with 10 bases between them. CDR3 length: 14 residues. The CDR3 here is CASSLALPSNEQFF. CDR3 bases: TGTGCCAGCAGCTTAGCGCTACCTAGTAATGAGCAGTTCTTC.

The DNA for the CDR3 is TGTGCCATCAGTGAGCTAACAGAGAAAAACACTGAAGCTTTCTTT. Its protein product is CAISELTEKNTEAFF. This chain uses TRBV10-3 with TRBJ1-1; no clear D gene. The CDR3 runs to 15 residues. From germline, CDR1 is ENHRY and CDR2 SYGVKD. Trimming removed 2 bases from V and 2 bases from J, with 12 bases in between.

This clone was picked up one time. This chain links TRBV2 with TRBJ1-2, with no clear D. The CDR3 covers 12 residues. V was cut by 10 bases and J by 0 bases, with 9 bases left in between. Germline assignment: CDR1 SNHLY and CDR2 FYNNEI. The CDR3: CATGSSNYGYTF. DNA of the CDR3: TGTGCCACGGGTTCCTCTAACTATGGCTACACCTTC.

This clone occurred once. This chain connects TRBV6-5 to TRBJ2-1; D could derive from TRBD1 or TRBD2 (5 bases each). The V end was cut by 4 bases, the J end by 3 bases, with 16 bases between. CDR3 length: 16 residues. CDR1 is MNHEY and CDR2 is SVGAGI in the germline V gene. The CDR3 DNA sequence: TGTGCCAGCAGTTTCGCGGACGGGGCTCTCTACAATGAGCAGTTCTTC. Translation gives CASSFADGALYNEQFF.